The next 3 T cell receptor beta chains were all read from a single sample in a study of blood T cell repertoires in COVID-19. Clones were sequenced by immunoSEQ multiplex PCR, and TCRdb holds only the in-frame ones, with some missing. The sample has more than 150,000 clones; roughly three quarters are singletons. The specimen was peripheral blood. The receptors were gathered from a man aged 60 to 75 with active or convalescent COVID-19.

This sequence joins TRBV7-2 and TRBJ1-2; D not resolved. Per the germline V gene, CDR1 is SGHTA and CDR2 is FQGNSA. The ends were cut back, 4 bases at V and 4 bases at J, with 13 bases in the middle. The CDR3 totals 14 residues. This CDR3 reads CASSSAGAFYGYTF. CDR3 coding DNA: TGTGCCAGCAGCTCGGCGGGAGCCTTCTATGGCTACACCTTC.

V and J are TRBV2 and TRBJ1-1; D may be TRBD1 (5 bases). Trimming took 6 bases from V and 5 from J, leaving 13 bases between them. Germline V CDR1 and CDR2: SNHLY, FYNNEI. The CDR3 sequence is 13 residues long. The CDR3 nucleotides read TGTGCCAGCAGCGACTCCCGGGGGACTGAAGCTTTCTTT. This encodes CASSDSRGTEAFF.

The genes are TRBV19 and TRBJ2-5; 9 nucleotides agree with TRBD2. The CDR3 is 14 amino acids. Germline lookup yields CDR1 LNHDA and CDR2 SQIVND (reference sequence). Germline trimming cut 5 bases from V and 5 bases from J; bases unmatched to any gene: 6. The CDR3 loop is CASSLSGSLETQYF. The CDR3 DNA follows: TGTGCCAGTAGTCTTAGCGGGAGTTTGGAGACCCAGTACTTC.